The 4 T cell receptor beta chains in this list originate from one sample, sequenced in a study of blood T cell repertoires in COVID-19. Libraries were prepared by immunoSEQ multiplex PCR; TCRdb keeps only in-frame clonotypes and omits some of them. Of just over 650,000 clones in the sample, just under 90% were seen once. Sequencing was carried out using peripheral blood. These receptors all stem from a woman under 30 with acute or convalescent COVID-19.

The DNA of the CDR3 is TGTGCCATCAGTAAACAGGGAGACTATGGCTACACCTTC. Its translation is CAISKQGDYGYTF. The chain employs TRBV10-3 and TRBJ1-2; possible D gene TRBD1, 6 bases. CDR3 size: 13 residues. Germline CDR1 reads ENHRY; CDR2 reads SYGVKD. Between the trimmed V and J ends, which lost 5 bases and 3 bases, there was a span of 10 bases.

The chain joins TRBV27 to TRBJ2-1; 11 nucleotides align to TRBD2. The CDR3 runs 15 residues. CDR1 and CDR2 from the germline V gene are MNHEY and SMNVEV (reference sequence). V trimming: 4 bases; J trimming: 10 bases; junction bases outside the gene matches: 9. This CDR3 is CASSSGTSGNREQFF. CDR3 bases: TGTGCCAGCAGTTCCGGGACTAGCGGCAATAGAGAGCAGTTCTTC.

The chain couples TRBV7-2 to TRBJ2-1; TRBD2 is a possible D gene (6 bases). Between the trimmed V and J ends, which lost 5 bases and 0 bases, there was a span of 14 bases. The germline CDR1 and CDR2 sequences are SGHTA and FQGNSA. There are 16 residues in the CDR3. The chain's CDR3 is CASSPRLGLSYNEQFF. The DNA of the CDR3 is TGTGCCAGCAGCCCGAGACTAGGGCTCTCCTACAATGAGCAGTTCTTC.

The J gene is TRBJ2-1, the V gene TRBV6-2 or TRBV6-3; TRBD2 matches at 7 bases. This CDR3 comprises 13 residues. Germline-derived CDR1 and CDR2 are MNHEY and SVGEGT. V was pared by 5 bases and J by 7 bases, with 5 bases of the junction left unmatched. CDR3 residues: CASSGWGGNEQFF. For the CDR3, the DNA is TGTGCCAGCAGTGGCTGGGGGGGGAATGAGCAGTTCTTC.